This is a list of T cell receptor beta chains from one sample in a study of T-cell reconstitution after alpha-beta-depleted transplantation in children. TCRdb reanalysed the PCR reads using MiXCR and keeps one entry per CDR3 protein. The data contain about 460,000 distinct CDR3 sequences, over 9.5% of them singletons. Sequencing used PBMCs, obtained before TCRalphabeta/CD19-depleted stem cell transplant. These TCRs come from a child between 2 and 9 years old with inherited bone marrow failure, due to receive a stem cell transplant. The conserved cysteine and the conserved F or W are not part of the CDR3 here. Not all rows give a size; the values are once, few, many and, for expanded clones, a class.

J	V	size	CDR3
TRBJ1-4	TRBV27	.	ASSLSKSGQTNEKLF
TRBJ2-6	TRBV12-3/TRBV12-4	.	ASSLVNGLAGANGANVLT
TRBJ2-1	TRBV7-9	.	ASSLSLQGWSYNEQF
TRBJ2-1	TRBV6-5	many	ASSYSPGQAVFNEQF
TRBJ2-7	TRBV12-3/TRBV12-4	few	ASTSRGPYEQY
TRBJ1-6	TRBV4-3	few	ASSPDRNNSPLH
TRBJ2-5	TRBV23-1	.	ASSQSAHGCRGEETQY
TRBJ2-5	TRBV4-3	many	ASSQGVPQETQY
TRBJ1-5	TRBV19	many	ASAAWDENQPQH
TRBJ2-1	TRBV20-1	.	SASRGPSYNEQF
TRBJ1-1	TRBV29-1	many	SVAGGETNTEAF
TRBJ2-3	TRBV27	many	ASTLSGTSTDTQY
TRBJ1-2	TRBV2	few	ASSGYPGRGGYT
TRBJ2-1	TRBV30	few	AWSVPETYNEQF
TRBJ2-7	TRBV7-8	.	ASTVYPSRVLSYEQY
TRBJ2-1	TRBV5-1	.	ASSVTSGGPYNEQF
TRBJ2-1	TRBV19	.	SGNDRKLDNEQF
TRBJ2-5	TRBV29-1	many	SVEGNQETQY
TRBJ2-3	TRBV12-3/TRBV12-4	many	ASSTQPTPADGPTDTQY
TRBJ2-7	TRBV2	many	ASSPNYEQY
TRBJ1-5	TRBV20-1	many	SAIPDGNQPQH
TRBJ1-2	TRBV6-1	.	ASSITTGSGSYGYT